The clone carrying this TCR beta chain was counted between two and nine times. The antigen is unknown. A clone one base away is much larger, so this may be a read error. Among the patients, none had received any treatment before thyroid surgery. The data stem from a study of metastatic and nonmetastatic thyroid tumors. Overall study: Repertoire comparison spanned blood and tumor or nodule tissue of malignant and benign thyroid patients. Study-wide results and caveats: Significantly higher TCR beta diversity was reportedly seen in malignant thyroid tumors than benign nodules, in blood and tumor.

The CDR3 runs to 13 residues. V lost 10 bases, J lost 7 bases, and 9 bases stayed unmatched. Germline CDR1 ENHRY, CDR2 SYGVKD. As originally analysed: Clinicopathological groups of papillary thyroid cancer showed CDR3 differences that were used to build a distant-metastasis classifier. With MiXCR, TCRdb called clones anew from the PCR reads. The V and J calls were determined by TCRdb, not by the authors. This sample has about 93,000 clones; 10% to 15% occur once, and the top ten carry about 11%. The gene calls are TRBV10-3 and TRBJ1-4, with TRBD1 matching 7 bases. The source is a female donor with papillary thyroid cancer or a benign thyroid nodule (not recorded which). Some clones in this sample may be carry-over from other donors' samples. The sample comprised blood. CDR3 nucleotides: TGTGCCACTTCGACAGGGTTACGTGAAAAACTGTTTTTT. Translating gives CATSTGLREKLFF.